The 18 T cell receptor beta chains in this list originate from one sample, sequenced in a study of T cells after somatic rescue of genetic block. Some clones are missing from TCRdb's copy, which holds only in-frame ones; the method was immunoSEQ multiplex PCR. Of tens of thousands of clones in the sample, roughly 93% are singletons; the top ten hold 2.5% to 3%. Source material: peripheral blood mononuclear cells (PBMCs). The receptors were gathered from a man aged 30 to 39.

The gene calls are TRBV18 and TRBJ1-2; perhaps TRBD1 as D (5 bases). V lost 5 bases and J 5 bases, leaving 18 bases between the germline ends. This CDR3 spans 15 amino acids. Germline V gene data show CDR1 as KGHSH and CDR2 as LQKENI. The CDR3 DNA reads as TGTGCCAGCTCATCCAATGAGGGACTCTTATATGGCTACACCTTC. Translating gives CASSSNEGLLYGYTF.

V gene TRBV4-1 combines with J gene TRBJ1-2; tentative D call: TRBD1 (6 bases). Trimming removed 1 base at V and 4 bases at J, with 13 bases between. This CDR3 is 15 amino acids long. The germline V gene encodes CDR1 MGHRA and CDR2 YSYEKL. DNA for the CDR3: TGCGCCAGCAGCCAAGCGGGGGCGACGATCTATGGCTACACCTTC. It codes for CASSQAGATIYGYTF.

This chain uses TRBV11-2 with TRBJ2-1; either TRBD1 or TRBD2 may fit D (5 bases each). CDR1 is SGHAT and CDR2 is FQNNGV in the germline V gene. The V end lost 0 bases, the J end lost 9 bases, and 12 bases lay between the germline ends. The CDR3 totals 14 residues. The CDR3 is CASSLDGAVREQFF. CDR3 nucleotide sequence: TGTGCCAGCAGCTTAGACGGGGCGGTTCGTGAGCAGTTCTTC. The full variable domain, rest sourced from reference TRBV11-2 and TRBJ2-1, is EAGVAQSPRYKIIEKRQSVAFWCNPISGHATLYWYQQILGQGPKLLIQFQNNGVVDDSQLPKDRFSAERLKGVDSTLKIQPAKLEDSAVYLCASSLDGAVREQFFGPGTRLTVL.

This clone occurred once. J is TRBJ2-1 and V is TRBV28; the match to TRBD1 covers 8 bases. Per the germline V gene, CDR1 is MDHEN and CDR2 is SYDVKM. The junction had 10 bases not matched to a gene; V was cut back by 8 bases and J by 1 base. The CDR3 runs to 16 residues. The CDR3: CASPPGGPVSYNEQFF. In DNA form, the CDR3 reads TGTGCCAGCCCACCAGGGGGCCCTGTTTCCTACAATGAGCAGTTCTTC.

The CDR3 bases are TGTGCCAGTAGTATAGCGGGAGGTGGCAATCAGCCCCAGCATTTT. Translating gives CASSIAGGGNQPQHF. The chain joins TRBV19 to TRBJ1-5; D is unclear. In germline, CDR1 is LNHDA, CDR2 SQIVND (reference sequence). Trimming took 1 base from V and 2 from J, leaving 9 bases between them. This CDR3 is built from 15 residues.

This rearrangement joins TRBV15 to TRBJ2-1; D is unclear. The germline V gene has CDR1 LNHNV and CDR2 YYDKDF (reference sequence). Trimming pared 7 bases from V and 6 bases from J, leaving 19 bases between. The CDR3 extends over 15 amino acids. CDR3 loop: CATNVGQAPRNEQFF. CDR3 bases: TGTGCCACCAACGTTGGGCAGGCTCCTCGCAATGAGCAGTTCTTC.

J is TRBJ1-6 and V is TRBV5-1; 7 bases agree with TRBD1. The trim removed 0 bases at V and 10 bases at J, leaving 1 base unmatched. Germline CDR1 SGHRS, CDR2 YFSETQ. The CDR3 runs 13 residues. The CDR3 bases are TGCGCCAGCAGCTTGGGACAGGGATCACCCCTCCACTTT. Amino acid sequence: CASSLGQGSPLHF.

This rearrangement joins TRBV5-4 to TRBJ2-3; 12 bases match TRBD2. The germline CDR1 and CDR2 sequences are SGHNT and YYREEE (reference sequence). The CDR3 is 19 amino acids. The V and J ends lost 0 bases and 3 bases, in that order; junction bases with no gene match: 11. The CDR3 region has the DNA TGTGCCAGCAGCTTGGTTCTTCTAGCGGGGGGGCATGAAACAGATACGCAGTATTTT. This sequence encodes CASSLVLLAGGHETDTQYF.

This clone was seen a few times. The gene calls are TRBV19 and TRBJ1-1, with TRBD1 identical over 8 bases. There are 14 residues in the CDR3. The V gene's germline CDR1 is LNHDA and CDR2 SQIVND (reference sequence). Losses at the gene ends were 4 bases for V and 3 bases for J; bases not matched to a gene: 4. The CDR3: CASSTGQGYTEAFF. CDR3 nucleotide sequence: TGTGCCAGTAGTACCGGACAGGGATACACTGAAGCTTTCTTT.

The chain employs TRBV7-6 and TRBJ2-5, with 8 bases lining up with TRBD1. Germline assignment: CDR1 SGHVS and CDR2 FNYEAQ. Germline trimming cut 5 bases from V and 5 bases from J; bases unmatched to any gene: 7. The CDR3 is 14 residues long. Here the CDR3 reads CASSQIHRGETQYF. The CDR3 DNA reads as TGTGCCAGCAGCCAAATCCACAGGGGGGAGACCCAGTACTTC. Drawing the rest from reference TRBV7-6 and TRBJ2-5, the complete variable domain is GAGVSQSPRYKVTKRGQDVALRCDPISGHVSLYWYRQALGQGPEFLTYFNYEAQQDKSGLPNDRFSAERPEGSISTLTIQRTEQRDSAMYRCASSQIHRGETQYFGPGTRLLVL.

This sequence joins TRBV5-5 and TRBJ1-6, with D perhaps TRBD1 (5 bases). Trimming cost V 5 bases and J 9 bases, with 15 bases left between them. CDR1 SGHKS and CDR2 YYEKEE come from the germline V gene (reference sequence). The CDR3 runs to 14 residues. The CDR3: CASSGLGRPSPLHF. In DNA form, the CDR3 reads TGTGCCAGCAGTGGGCTGGGGCGACCTTCACCCCTCCACTTT.

V usage is TRBV28 and J usage is TRBJ2-1, with D perhaps TRBD1 or TRBD2 (6 bases each). CDR1 and CDR2 (germline): MDHEN, SYDVKM. Trimming stripped 7 bases from V and 2 bases from J, with 15 bases between. CDR3 size: 15 residues. CDR3 bases: TGTGCCAGCACCCCCAGGGGAGGAACCTACAATGAGCAGTTCTTC. This gives the protein CASTPRGGTYNEQFF.

The chain has TRBV7-9 and TRBJ1-2; 7 bases agree with TRBD1. The CDR3 sequence is 13 residues long. V lost 6 bases and J lost 8; bases outside the gene matches: 9. In germline, CDR1 is SEHNR, CDR2 FQNEAQ (reference sequence). In DNA, the CDR3 is TGTGCCAGCAGTCCGCCCGACAGGGACGGCTACACCTTC. It is translated as CASSPPDRDGYTF.

The J gene is TRBJ2-2, the V gene TRBV11-2, with D possibly TRBD2 on 5 matching bases. V was cut by 5 bases and J by 4 bases, with 8 bases left in between. The CDR3 sequence is 13 residues long. Germline V gene sequence: CDR1 SGHAT, CDR2 FQNNGV. The CDR3 region has the DNA TGTGCCAGCAGCCGAAGCGGCACCGGGGAGCTGTTTTTT. Translation: CASSRSGTGELFF.

J is TRBJ1-5 and V is TRBV30; D gene ambiguous. The ends were cut back, 0 bases at V and 1 base at J, with 4 bases in the middle. Germline CDR1 and CDR2: GTSNPN and SVGIG (reference sequence). The CDR3 is 13 amino acids. CDR3: CAWSVRSNQPQHF. The CDR3 DNA reads as TGTGCCTGGAGTGTAAGGAGCAATCAGCCCCAGCATTTT.

CDR3 loop: CASSFRRQGVFTDTQYF. In DNA, the CDR3 is TGTGCCAGCAGCTTTCGACGGCAGGGAGTTTTCACAGATACGCAGTATTTT. The V gene is TRBV7-9, the J gene TRBJ2-3, with D possibly being TRBD1 or TRBD2 (5 bases each). From germline, CDR1 is SEHNR and CDR2 FQNEAQ (reference sequence). The V and J ends lost 3 bases and 2 bases respectively, with 18 bases between them. The CDR3 has 17 amino acids.

The V gene is TRBV19, the J gene TRBJ2-5; 7 nucleotides match TRBD1. There are 14 residues in the CDR3. Germline V gene data show CDR1 as LNHDA and CDR2 as SQIVND (reference sequence). J lost 4 bases, V lost 5 bases, and 7 bases had no gene match. The chain's CDR3 is CASSPEGDRETQYF. The CDR3 bases are TGTGCCAGTAGTCCCGAGGGGGACAGAGAGACCCAGTACTTC.

CDR3 DNA sequence: TGTGCCAGCAGTTTTCGGGTGGGCAAGAACACCGGGGAGCTGTTTTTT. Its protein product is CASSFRVGKNTGELFF. The chain uses TRBV27 and TRBJ2-2; D is uncertain. In germline, CDR1 is MNHEY, CDR2 SMNVEV (reference sequence). The CDR3 is 16 residues long. Trimming shortened V by 3 bases and J by 1 base, and 12 bases separated the two germline ends.